What follows describes a single T cell receptor beta chain. The antigen is unknown. One heparinised blood draw averaging roughly 120 mL was given by each donor. Expressed TCRB transcripts were sequenced, since all the RNA that had been isolated was reverse transcribed. The repertoire was sequenced with immunoSEQ multiplex PCR; TCRdb's copy has only in-frame clones and lacks some. This table has roughly 700,000 clones, roughly 12% appearing once. This record belongs to a study of beta chain features in type 1 diabetes. Study-level background: Healthy donors resembled patients in age, gender and cell yields. All samples together contributed 107,917,701 sorted cells for examination. Study findings and constraints: Moderate yet significant TCRB CDR3 shortening was seen in Type 1 diabetes patients in all four CD4+ subsets. When VDJ junctions were examined, type 1 diabetes patients showed fewer insertions and more deletions.

CDR3 size: 15 residues. Trimming at V came to 5 bases and at J to 5 bases, leaving 6 bases not matched to a gene. The germline V gene encodes CDR1 SGHVS and CDR2 FNYEAQ. The genes are TRBV7-6 and TRBJ2-5; 12 positions match TRBD2. The sequenced sample consisted of naive CD4+ T cells from blood. The sequence came from a man younger than 30 with type 1 diabetes. The CDR3 reads CASSARTSGVETQYF. CDR3 coding DNA: TGTGCCAGCAGCGCACGGACTAGCGGGGTGGAGACCCAGTACTTC.